Shown below are 8 T cell receptor beta chains from a single sample sequenced in a study of PD-L1 blockade in urothelial cancer. The repertoire was sequenced with immunoSEQ multiplex PCR; TCRdb's copy has only in-frame clones and lacks some. The repertoire holds approximately 110,000 clones, 70% to 90% seen once, with roughly 2.3% in the top ten. Source: PBMCs, taken around atezolizumab (anti-PD-L1) treatment. The receptors were sampled from a man aged 50 or older with urothelial cancer.

The rearrangement links TRBV11-3 to TRBJ2-7, with 15 bases lining up with TRBD2. Trimming removed 3 bases from V and 0 bases from J; junction bases left unmatched: 6. CDR1 SGHNT and CDR2 YENEEA come from the germline V gene. The CDR3 length is 18 residues. As DNA, the CDR3 is TGTGCCAGCAGCTTCCCGGGACTAGCGGGAGGCCTCTCCTACGAGCAGTACTTC. As protein: CASSFPGLAGGLSYEQYF.

The J gene is TRBJ2-2, the V gene TRBV2; 15 nucleotides agree with TRBD2. CDR1 is SNHLY, CDR2 FYNNEI, per germline. The CDR3 runs 16 residues. Trimming removed 11 bases from V and 4 bases from J; junction bases left unmatched: 8. CDR3 DNA sequence: TGTGCCGGGGGACTAGCGGGAGGCCTCCGCACCGGGGAGCTGTTTTTT. Protein product: CAGGLAGGLRTGELFF.

The chain uses TRBV28 and TRBJ2-7, with 8 bases that match TRBD1. J gave up 3 bases and V 3 bases, and 10 bases lay outside the gene matches. The CDR3 is 16 amino acids. Per the germline V gene, CDR1 is MDHEN and CDR2 is SYDVKM. The CDR3 DNA reads TGTGCCAGCAGTTTCGTTGGACAGGGACTCTTCTACGAGCAGTACTTC. It encodes CASSFVGQGLFYEQYF. Based on the CDR3 plus reference TRBV28 and TRBJ2-7, the full variable domain is DVKVTQSSRYLVKRTGEKVFLECVQDMDHENMFWYRQDPGLGLRLIYFSYDVKMKEKGDIPEGYSVSREKKERFSLILESASTNQTSMYLCASSFVGQGLFYEQYFGPGTRLTVT.

The rearrangement uses TRBV13 and TRBJ2-7; weak D call: TRBD1 (6 bases). This CDR3 is built from 14 residues. Looked up from germline, CDR1 is PRHDT and CDR2 is FYEKMQ (reference sequence). The V and J ends lost 5 bases and 6 bases respectively, with 17 bases between them. CDR3 bases: TGTGCCAGCAGCACCCAGGGGAAAAAAGGCGAGCAGTACTTC. It translates to CASSTQGKKGEQYF.

This chain connects TRBV19 to TRBJ1-4; perhaps TRBD1 as D (5 bases). Germline V gene sequence: CDR1 LNHDA, CDR2 SQIVND (reference sequence). Trimming stripped 5 bases from V and 7 bases from J, with 11 bases between. The CDR3 totals 13 residues. CDR3 residues: CASSAGRGEKLFF. As DNA, the CDR3 is TGTGCCAGTAGTGCTGGAAGGGGTGAAAAACTGTTTTTT.

V gene TRBV9 combines with J gene TRBJ2-5, with D maybe TRBD1 (6 bases). Trimming stripped 0 bases from V and 11 bases from J, with 17 bases between. This CDR3 has 14 amino acids. Germline V gives CDR1 SGDLS, CDR2 YYNGEE. The CDR3 region is CASSVGPGAGEQYF. The CDR3 coding sequence is TGTGCCAGCAGCGTAGGGCCAGGGGCAGGGGAGCAGTACTTC.

J is TRBJ2-4 and V is TRBV2; perhaps TRBD1 as D (6 bases). Germline CDR1 SNHLY, CDR2 FYNNEI. The V end lost 3 bases, the J end lost 3 bases, and 15 bases lay between the germline ends. CDR3 size: 16 residues. The CDR3 DNA reads as TGTGCCAGCAGTGAGGAGAGGGCCAGGGGCAAAAACATTCAGTACTTC. Translating gives CASSEERARGKNIQYF.

This clone was detected only once. The rearrangement joins TRBV2 to TRBJ2-3; 8 bases fit TRBD2. Germline values: CDR1 SNHLY, CDR2 FYNNEI. Losses at the gene ends were 8 bases for V and 1 base for J; bases not matched to a gene: 5. The CDR3 is 14 amino acids. CDR3 in amino acids: CASSTTSGTDTQYF. The CDR3 DNA follows: TGTGCCAGCTCGACGACTAGCGGCACAGATACGCAGTATTTT.